This TCR beta chain was sequenced in a study of blood T cell repertoires in COVID-19 (dated by TCRdb to between 2020 and 2021). Study-wide context: Samples covering the acute and convalescent phases of COVID-19 were provided by collaborators in the United States, Italy and Spain. The prospective study material was composed of cDNA or gDNA derived from T cells, B-cell-depleted T cells, or PBMCs. The dataset comprised deeply sampled blood TCRbeta repertoires from subjects exposed to, actively infected with, or recovered from COVID-19. The repertoires were released in a freely available public database intended as a resource for research on the immune response to SARS-CoV-2. Samples came from the ongoing ImmuneRACE study (first 160 participants) plus 1,254 subjects from 6 global collaborators. Nearly every sample came with metadata listing a de-identified subject ID, COVID-19 status, age in years and sex. Where available, HLA class I and class II types were obtained from metadata supplied by the sample provider rather than from assay-based typing.

The immunoSEQ Assay, a bias-controlled multiplex PCR, was used to amplify TCRbeta CDR3 regions from genomic DNA. Concerning the study's data processing: The number of nucleated cells in each sample was estimated from the amplification of reference gene primers within the assay. To quantify the absolute abundance of each unique TCRbeta CDR3 rearrangement, sequence reads were collapsed and filtered. For each sample, productive Simpson clonality was calculated as the square root of Simpson's diversity index over productive rearrangements. TCRdb re-hosts the immuneACCESS table, in-frame sequences only. Its copies lack some clones; in the studies checked, an unresolved V gene accounts for under half of them, and the cause for the rest is not known. D and trimming come from the DNA, and the V and J calls and clone size come from that table. Within this sample are 200,000 to 250,000 clones, with over 75% of them counted one time only. The ten largest clones take up 3% to 4% of the sample.

For this clone: Its antigen target is currently unknown. Nothing much larger sits one base from this clone, and base qualities are not available.

Beyond this particular receptor, the publication reports: The quantity of clinical and demographic metadata differed by source and by participant and was supplied without curation.

Participants in the prospective study were enrolled through a virtual design, were aged roughly 18 to 100 years, and lived in approximately 24 United States geographic areas. To assign participants to cohorts, the prospective study relied on clinical history that participants themselves reported in a screening survey and a study questionnaire. Recovered participants in ImmuneRACE Cohort 3 were defined as having two consecutive negative NP/OP PCR tests, clearance from a healthcare professional, or resolution of symptoms. Each participant in the prospective study had whole blood, serum and a nasopharyngeal or oropharyngeal swab collected by mobile phlebotomists. Prospective study participants could optionally give additional blood draws and questionnaires over a roughly two-month period. Before DNA extraction, blood samples from the prospective study were shipped at room temperature or frozen. The CDR3 runs 12 amino acids, cysteine and phenylalanine included. Only CDR3 DNA is held: 36 bases, read in frame from base 1. V was cut back by 10 bases and J by 8 bases, leaving a gap of 15 bases between them. The germline V gene sets CDR1 to MNHEY and CDR2 to SVGAGI.

The source material was PBMCs or T cells enriched from blood (not recorded which). The chain couples TRBV6-5 to TRBJ2-1; TRBD2 is possibly the D segment (5 matching bases). This sequence was found in a woman in her fifties or sixties who had recovered from COVID-19. Here the CDR3 is given as CATLLEDYEQFF. In nucleotides, the sequence is TGTGCCACCCTGCTAGAGGACTATGAGCAGTTCTTC.